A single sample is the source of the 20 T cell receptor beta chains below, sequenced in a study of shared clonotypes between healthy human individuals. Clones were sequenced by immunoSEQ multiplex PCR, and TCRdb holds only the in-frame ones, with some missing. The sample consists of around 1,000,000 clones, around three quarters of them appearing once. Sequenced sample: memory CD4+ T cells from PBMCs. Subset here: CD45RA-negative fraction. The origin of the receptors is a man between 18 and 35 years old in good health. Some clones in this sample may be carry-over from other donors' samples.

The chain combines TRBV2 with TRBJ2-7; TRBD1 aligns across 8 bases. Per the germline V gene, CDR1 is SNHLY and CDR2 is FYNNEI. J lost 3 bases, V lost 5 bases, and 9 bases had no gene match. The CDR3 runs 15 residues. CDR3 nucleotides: TGTGCCAGCAGTCGATCCGGACAGGGCGTCTACGAGCAGTACTTC. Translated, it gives CASSRSGQGVYEQYF.

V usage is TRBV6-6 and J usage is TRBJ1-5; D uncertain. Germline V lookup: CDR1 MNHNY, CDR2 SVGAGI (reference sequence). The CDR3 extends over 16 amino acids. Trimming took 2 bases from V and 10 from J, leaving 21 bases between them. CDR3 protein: CASSYLGREGRGPQHF. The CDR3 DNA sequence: TGTGCCAGCAGTTACCTGGGGAGAGAGGGCCGGGGTCCCCAGCATTTT.

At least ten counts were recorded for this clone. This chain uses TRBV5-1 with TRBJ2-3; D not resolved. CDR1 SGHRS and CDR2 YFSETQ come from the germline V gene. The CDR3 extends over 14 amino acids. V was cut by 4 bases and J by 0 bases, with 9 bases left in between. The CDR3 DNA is TGCGCCAGCAGCACGGACCAAAGCACAGATACGCAGTATTTT. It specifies CASSTDQSTDTQYF. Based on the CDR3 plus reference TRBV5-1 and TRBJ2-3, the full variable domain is KAGVTQTPRYLIKTRGQQVTLSCSPISGHRSVSWYQQTPGQGLQFLFEYFSETQRNKGNFPGRFSGRQFSNSRSEMNVSTLELGDSALYLCASSTDQSTDTQYFGPGTRLTVL.

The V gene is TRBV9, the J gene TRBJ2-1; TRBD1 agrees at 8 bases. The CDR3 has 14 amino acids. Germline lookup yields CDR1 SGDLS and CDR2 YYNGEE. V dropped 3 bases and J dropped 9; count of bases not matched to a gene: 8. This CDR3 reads CASSGLGQEGEQFF. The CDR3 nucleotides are TGTGCCAGCAGCGGATTGGGACAGGAGGGTGAGCAGTTCTTC.

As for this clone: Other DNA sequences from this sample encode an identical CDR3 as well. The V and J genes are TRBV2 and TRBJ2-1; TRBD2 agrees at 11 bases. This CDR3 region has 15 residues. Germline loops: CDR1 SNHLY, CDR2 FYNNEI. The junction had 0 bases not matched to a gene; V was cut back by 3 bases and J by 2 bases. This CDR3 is CASSDSGRAYNEQFF. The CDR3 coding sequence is TGTGCCAGCAGTGATAGCGGGAGGGCCTACAATGAGCAGTTCTTC. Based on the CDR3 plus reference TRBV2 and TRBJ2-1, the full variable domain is EPEVTQTPSHQVTQMGQEVILRCVPISNHLYFYWYRQILGQKVEFLVSFYNNEISEKSEIFDDQFSVERPDGSNFTLKIRSTKLEDSAMYFCASSDSGRAYNEQFFGPGTRLTVL.

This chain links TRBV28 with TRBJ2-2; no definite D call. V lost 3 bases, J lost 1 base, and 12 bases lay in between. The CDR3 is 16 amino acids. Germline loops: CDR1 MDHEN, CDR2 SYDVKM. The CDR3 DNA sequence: TGTGCCAGCAGTTTCGGCAGCATAGGGAACACCGGGGAGCTGTTTTTT. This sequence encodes CASSFGSIGNTGELFF.

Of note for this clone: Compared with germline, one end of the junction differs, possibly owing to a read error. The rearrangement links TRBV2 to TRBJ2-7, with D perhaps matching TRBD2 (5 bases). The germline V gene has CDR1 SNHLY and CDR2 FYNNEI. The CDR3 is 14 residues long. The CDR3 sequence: CASTEQRGAYEQYF. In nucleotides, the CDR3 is TGTGCCAGCACTGAACAACGGGGAGCCTACGAGCAGTACTTC.

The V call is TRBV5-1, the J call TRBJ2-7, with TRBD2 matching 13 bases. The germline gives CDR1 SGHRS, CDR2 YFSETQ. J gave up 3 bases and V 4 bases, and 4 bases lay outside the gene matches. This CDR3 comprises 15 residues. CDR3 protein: CASSAGLAGVYEQYF. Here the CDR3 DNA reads TGCGCCAGCAGCGCCGGACTAGCGGGAGTCTACGAGCAGTACTTC.

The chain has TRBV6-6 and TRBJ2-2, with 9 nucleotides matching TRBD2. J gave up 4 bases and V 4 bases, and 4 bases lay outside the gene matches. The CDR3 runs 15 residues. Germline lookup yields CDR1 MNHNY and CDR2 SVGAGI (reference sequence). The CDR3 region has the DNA TGTGCCAGCAGTTTTAGCGGGAGAAGCACCGGGGAGCTGTTTTTT. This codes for CASSFSGRSTGELFF.

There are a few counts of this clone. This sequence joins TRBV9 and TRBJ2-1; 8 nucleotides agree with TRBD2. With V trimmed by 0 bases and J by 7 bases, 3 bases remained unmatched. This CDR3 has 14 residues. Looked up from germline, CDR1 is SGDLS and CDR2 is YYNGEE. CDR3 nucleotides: TGTGCCAGCAGCGTAGTACTAGCGGAAAATGAGCAGTTCTTC. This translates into CASSVVLAENEQFF.

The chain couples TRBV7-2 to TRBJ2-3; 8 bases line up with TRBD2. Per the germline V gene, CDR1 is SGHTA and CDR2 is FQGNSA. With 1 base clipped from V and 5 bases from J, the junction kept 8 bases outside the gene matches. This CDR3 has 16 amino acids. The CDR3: CASSLGLAGPQDTQYF. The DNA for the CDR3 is TGTGCCAGCAGCTTAGGGCTAGCGGGTCCACAAGATACGCAGTATTTT.

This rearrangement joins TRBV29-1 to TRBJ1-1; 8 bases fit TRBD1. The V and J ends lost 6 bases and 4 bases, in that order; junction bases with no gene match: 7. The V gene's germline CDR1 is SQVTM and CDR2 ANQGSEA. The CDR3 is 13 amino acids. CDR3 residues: CSVVTGVGTEAFF. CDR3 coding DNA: TGCAGCGTCGTGACAGGGGTGGGCACTGAAGCTTTCTTT.

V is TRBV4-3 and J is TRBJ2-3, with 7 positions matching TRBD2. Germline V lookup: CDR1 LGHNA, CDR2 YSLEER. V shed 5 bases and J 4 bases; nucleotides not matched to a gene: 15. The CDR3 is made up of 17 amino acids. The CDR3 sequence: CASSEGKGGSFADTQYF. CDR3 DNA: TGCGCCAGCAGCGAGGGGAAGGGCGGGAGTTTTGCAGATACGCAGTATTTT.

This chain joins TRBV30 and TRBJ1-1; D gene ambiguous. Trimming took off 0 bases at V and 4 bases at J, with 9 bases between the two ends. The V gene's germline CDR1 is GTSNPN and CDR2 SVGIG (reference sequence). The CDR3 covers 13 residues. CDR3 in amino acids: CAWSVWRSTEAFF. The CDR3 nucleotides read TGTGCCTGGAGTGTATGGAGGTCCACTGAAGCTTTCTTT. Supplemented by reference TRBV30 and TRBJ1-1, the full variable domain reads SQTIHQWPATLVQPVGSPLSLECTVEGTSNPNLYWYRQAAGRGLQLLFYSVGIGQISSEVPQNLSASRPQDRQFILSSKKLLLSDSGFYLCAWSVWRSTEAFFGQGTRLTVV.

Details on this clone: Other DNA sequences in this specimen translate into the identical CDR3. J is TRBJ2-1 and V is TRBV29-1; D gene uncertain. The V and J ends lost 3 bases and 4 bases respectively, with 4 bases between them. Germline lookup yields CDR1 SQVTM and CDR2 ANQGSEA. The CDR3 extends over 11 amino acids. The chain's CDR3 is CSVDVYNEQFF. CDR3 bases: TGCAGCGTTGATGTATACAATGAGCAGTTCTTC.

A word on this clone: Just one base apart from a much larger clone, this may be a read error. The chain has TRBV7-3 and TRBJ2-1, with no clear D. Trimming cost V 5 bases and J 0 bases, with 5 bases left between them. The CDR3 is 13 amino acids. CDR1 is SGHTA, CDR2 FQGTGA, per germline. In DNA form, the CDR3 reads TGTGCCAGCAGCACGAGCTCCTACAATGAGCAGTTCTTC. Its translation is CASSTSSYNEQFF.

CDR3 bases: TGCGCCAGCAGGCACGGGACAGGAGGCTACGAGCAGTACTTC. Translation gives CASRHGTGGYEQYF. The chain employs TRBV5-1 and TRBJ2-7; 8 bases fit TRBD1. Per the germline V gene, CDR1 is SGHRS and CDR2 is YFSETQ. The CDR3 has 14 amino acids. V shed 5 bases, J shed 3 bases, and the junction held 7 bases outside the gene matches.

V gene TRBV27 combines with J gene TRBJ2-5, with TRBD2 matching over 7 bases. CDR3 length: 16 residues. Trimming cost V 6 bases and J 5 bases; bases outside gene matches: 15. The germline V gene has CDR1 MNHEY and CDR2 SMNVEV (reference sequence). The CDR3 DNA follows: TGTGCCAGCAGCCGAGCGGGGTTTGAACCGCCGGAGACCCAGTACTTC. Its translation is CASSRAGFEPPETQYF.

CDR3 loop: CASSDMRVAKNIQYF. In nucleotides, the CDR3 is TGTGCCAGCAGTGATATGAGGGTAGCCAAAAACATTCAGTACTTC. The chain combines TRBV6-1 with TRBJ2-4, with D perhaps matching TRBD2 (5 bases). This CDR3 has 15 residues. V was pared by 3 bases and J by 0 bases, with 9 bases between. Looked up from germline, CDR1 is MNHNS and CDR2 is SASEGT.

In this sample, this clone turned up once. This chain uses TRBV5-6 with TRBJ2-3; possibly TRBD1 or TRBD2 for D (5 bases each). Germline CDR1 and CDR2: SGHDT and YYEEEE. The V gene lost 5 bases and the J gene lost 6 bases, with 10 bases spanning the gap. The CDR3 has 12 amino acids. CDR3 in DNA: TGTGCCAGCAGGGGGCAGCGGGATACGCAGTATTTT. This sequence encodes CASRGQRDTQYF.